This note documents a single T cell receptor (beta chain) sequence. Its antigen remains unknown. The data originate from a study of CD8 T cells in ankylosing spondylitis. The study, taken as a whole, reports: Some motif variants had been reported before (in reactive arthritis synovial fluid and blood). Disease-linked clones reportedly showed significant enrichment in matched ankylosing spondylitis synovial fluid. Relatively rare in peripheral blood, disease-linked clones were also CD8+.

Quantitative barcoded 5'-RACE was used to prepare TCR beta libraries. TCRdb used MiXCR to reprocess the 5' RACE reads, holding one entry per CDR3 protein. The sample includes 190,000 or so distinct CDR3 sequences, about 13% of them seen just once. The CDR3 is 15 amino acids. V shed 6 bases, J shed 3 bases, and the junction held 8 bases outside the gene matches. The clonotype was recovered from a male donor with ankylosing spondylitis or in good health (not recorded which). Sequencing was done on a sample of blood, either unsorted or a sorted T cell fraction (not recorded which). The chain is built from TRBV12-3 or TRBV12-4 and TRBJ2-3, with TRBD1 matching 8 bases. Here the CDR3 reads CASRPGQGGTDTQYF. The CDR3 DNA reads as TGTGCCAGCAGGCCAGGACAGGGTGGAACAGATACGCAGTATTTT.